The 21 T cell receptor beta chains below all came from one sample that was sequenced in a study of T cell changes during pregnancy in multiple sclerosis. The protocol was immunoSEQ multiplex PCR, while the TCRdb copy is restricted to in-frame clones and leaves out a portion. This table holds tens of thousands of clones, over 90% found once. Material: peripheral blood, obtained in the third trimester of pregnancy. The receptors were gathered from a female donor with multiple sclerosis, enrolled in a pregnancy study.

The chain combines TRBV12-2 with TRBJ1-5; the D call of TRBD1 is as the table states it, not checked on the DNA. TRBV12-2 is designated a pseudogene. The CDR3 consists of 15 residues. CDR3 region: CASRFRQASNQPQHF. The CDR3 DNA follows: TGTGCAAGTCGCTTCAGACAGGCGAGCAATCAGCCCCAGCATTTT.

V gene TRBV10-3 combines with J gene TRBJ1-5; possibly TRBD1 for D (6 bases). The germline V gene has CDR1 ENHRY and CDR2 SYGVKD. V lost 4 bases and J 6 bases, leaving 13 bases between the germline ends. The CDR3 totals 14 residues. This CDR3 is CAISVEGESQPQHF. The DNA of the CDR3 is TGTGCCATCAGTGTAGAGGGGGAGAGTCAGCCCCAGCATTTT.

V and J are TRBV5-8 and TRBJ2-7; TRBD1 might be the D (6 bases). Trimming removed 4 bases at V and 2 bases at J, with 10 bases between. This CDR3 spans 13 amino acids. Germline CDR1 and CDR2: SGHTS and YDEGEE. CDR3: CASSGGQTYEQYF. Written as DNA, the CDR3 is TGTGCCAGCAGCGGCGGACAGACCTACGAGCAGTACTTC.

This rearrangement joins TRBV2 to TRBJ2-5; TRBD1 matches at 8 bases. The germline V gene encodes CDR1 SNHLY and CDR2 FYNNEI. The CDR3 totals 16 residues. Trimming at V came to 5 bases and at J to 5 bases, leaving 13 bases not matched to a gene. The CDR3 sequence: CASSNHYGQGGETQYF. The CDR3 nucleotides read TGTGCCAGCAGTAACCACTACGGACAGGGTGGGGAGACCCAGTACTTC.

The V gene is TRBV9, the J gene TRBJ2-1; 10 nucleotides line up with TRBD1. V gave up 4 bases and J gave up 8 bases; unmatched junction bases: 12. This CDR3 has 16 amino acids. The germline V gene has CDR1 SGDLS and CDR2 YYNGEE. This CDR3 is CASSPLGTGVSYEQFF. The CDR3 DNA is TGTGCCAGCAGCCCCCTCGGGACAGGGGTGTCCTATGAGCAGTTCTTC.

V and J are TRBV19 and TRBJ1-4; no firm D call. Deletions cut 2 bases from V and 5 bases from J, with 6 bases between. There are 13 residues in the CDR3. Germline V gene data show CDR1 as LNHDA and CDR2 as SQIVND (reference sequence). The CDR3 DNA reads as TGTGCCAGTAGTATACCAGTCAATGAAAAACTGTTTTTT. It encodes CASSIPVNEKLFF.

CDR3 residues: CASSQVSSNYGYTF. In DNA, the CDR3 is TGCGCCAGCAGCCAAGTATCCTCTAACTATGGCTACACCTTC. The chain joins TRBV4-1 to TRBJ1-2, with D unresolved. This CDR3 region has 14 residues. Germline CDR1 and CDR2: MGHRA and YSYEKL. The V end lost 1 base, the J end lost 0 bases, and 6 bases lay between the germline ends.

The DNA for the CDR3 is TGTGCCAGCAGCTCGAATTATCAGGGCTACGAGCAGTACTTC. Its translation: CASSSNYQGYEQYF. V is TRBV7-3 and J is TRBJ2-7; the D gene is possibly TRBD1 (5 bases). CDR3 length: 14 residues. The V end was cut by 4 bases, the J end by 3 bases, with 13 bases between. Per germline, CDR1 SGHTA and CDR2 FQGTGA.

The chain carries TRBV30 and TRBJ1-1; weak D call: TRBD1 (5 bases). The CDR3 is 13 residues long. The germline CDR1 and CDR2 sequences are GTSNPN and SVGIG (reference sequence). Trimming stripped 4 bases from V and 1 base from J, with 10 bases between. The CDR3 DNA follows: TGTGCCTGGAAGCCAGGGCGGAACACTGAAGCTTTCTTT. Translation gives CAWKPGRNTEAFF.

J is TRBJ1-1 and V is TRBV18; D is unclear. V lost 3 bases and J lost 6, with 17 bases in between. In germline, CDR1 is KGHSH, CDR2 LQKENI. The CDR3 extends over 15 amino acids. CDR3 coding DNA: TGTGCCAGCTCACCCCTGGCGGGTATCGAACCTGAAGCTTTCTTT. This encodes CASSPLAGIEPEAFF.

The chain uses TRBV6-5 and TRBJ2-7; 10 bases are shared with TRBD2. This CDR3 contains 14 residues. The germline CDR1 and CDR2 sequences are MNHEY and SVGAGI. The junction had 0 bases not matched to a gene; V was cut back by 0 bases and J by 4 bases. DNA of the CDR3: TGTGCCAGCAGTTACTCGACTAGCGGGTACGAGCAGTACTTC. It codes for CASSYSTSGYEQYF.

This rearrangement joins TRBV5-1 to TRBJ2-5; 9 nucleotides line up with TRBD1. Germline CDR1 is SGHRS and CDR2 is YFSETQ. Trimming at V came to 3 bases and at J to 3 bases, leaving 0 bases not matched to a gene. The CDR3 consists of 13 residues. The CDR3 is CASSWTGEETQYF. The CDR3 DNA sequence: TGCGCCAGCAGCTGGACAGGGGAAGAGACCCAGTACTTC. Full variable domain (outside the CDR3, taken from reference TRBV5-1 and TRBJ2-5): KAGVTQTPRYLIKTRGQQVTLSCSPISGHRSVSWYQQTPGQGLQFLFEYFSETQRNKGNFPGRFSGRQFSNSRSEMNVSTLELGDSALYLCASSWTGEETQYFGPGTRLLVL.

The rearrangement links TRBV5-1 to TRBJ2-7, with no clear D. This CDR3 comprises 14 residues. From germline, CDR1 is SGHRS and CDR2 YFSETQ. V was shortened by 2 bases and J by 4 bases, with 13 bases between the two germline ends. This chain's CDR3 is CASSFYDDSYEQYF. The DNA of the CDR3 is TGCGCCAGCAGCTTCTACGACGACTCTTACGAGCAGTACTTC.

This chain uses TRBV6-5 with TRBJ1-2; a possible D gene is TRBD1 (6 bases). From germline, CDR1 is MNHEY and CDR2 SVGAGI. CDR3 length: 13 residues. Deletions cut 3 bases from V and 4 bases from J, with 9 bases between. CDR3 sequence reads: CASSYGGAYGYTF. The DNA of the CDR3 is TGTGCCAGCAGTTATGGGGGGGCCTATGGCTACACCTTC.

CDR3: CASSPSPGFVNEQFF. The DNA for the CDR3 is TGTGCCAGTAGTCCAAGTCCGGGGTTTGTTAATGAGCAGTTCTTC. The rearrangement links TRBV19 to TRBJ2-1; D possibly corresponds to TRBD2 (5 bases). V was pared by 5 bases and J by 7 bases, with 18 bases between. In germline, CDR1 is LNHDA, CDR2 SQIVND (reference sequence). This CDR3 region has 15 residues.

V and J are TRBV9 and TRBJ2-1, with D perhaps TRBD1 (7 bases). The germline V and J ends were trimmed by 3 bases and 5 bases, with 15 bases remaining between them. Germline CDR1 and CDR2: SGDLS and YYNGEE. This CDR3 spans 15 amino acids. The CDR3 sequence is CASSAPGDRDNEQFF. In DNA, the CDR3 is TGTGCCAGCAGCGCCCCGGGGGACAGAGACAATGAGCAGTTCTTC.

J is TRBJ2-5 and V is TRBV5-4, with D maybe TRBD2 (5 bases). Germline V gene sequence: CDR1 SGHNT, CDR2 YYREEE (reference sequence). The V end was cut by 4 bases, the J end by 3 bases, with 10 bases between. The CDR3 totals 13 residues. In DNA form, the CDR3 reads TGTGCCAGCAGCCATGACGGGGAAGAGACCCAGTACTTC. This sequence encodes CASSHDGEETQYF.

In nucleotides, the CDR3 is TGTGCCAGCATTGGCGGGAACACTGAAGCTTTCTTT. Translation gives CASIGGNTEAFF. This sequence joins TRBV2 and TRBJ1-1; no definite D call. CDR1 SNHLY and CDR2 FYNNEI come from the germline V gene. The CDR3 is made up of 12 amino acids. Trimming pared 7 bases from V and 1 base from J, leaving 7 bases between.

The rearrangement joins TRBV11-2 to TRBJ1-1; 12 bases align to TRBD1. Germline loops: CDR1 SGHAT, CDR2 FQNNGV. V was clipped by 2 bases and J by 5 bases; unmatched bases: 9. This CDR3 contains 17 residues. The CDR3 spells CASSLRGTGGVWTEAFF. The CDR3 region has the DNA TGTGCCAGCAGCTTACGCGGGACAGGGGGCGTATGGACTGAAGCTTTCTTT.

This sequence joins TRBV20-1 and TRBJ1-1, with D maybe TRBD1 (5 bases). Per the germline V gene, CDR1 is DFQATT and CDR2 is SNEGSKA (reference sequence). Trimming cost V 4 bases and J 9 bases, with 12 bases left between them. The CDR3 loop spans 11 amino acids. The CDR3 nucleotides read TGCAGTGCTAACCAGGGAATCAAAGCTTTCTTT. This gives the protein CSANQGIKAFF.

The chain carries TRBV21-1 and TRBJ1-4. TRBV21-1 is termed a pseudogene. This CDR3 contains 18 residues. The CDR3 spells CASSNKRISGNINEKLFF. CDR3 bases: TGTGCCAGCAGCAACAAGAGGATTTCCGGGAACATTAATGAAAAACTGTTTTTT.